Shown below are 25 T cell receptor beta chains from a single sample sequenced in a study of PD-1 blockade in mismatch repair-deficient tumors. Assay used: immunoSEQ multiplex PCR; TCRdb lists only in-frame clones, some missing. Of 75,000 to 80,000 clones in the sample, more than 80% are singletons; the top ten hold over 4.5%. The sample was peripheral blood, taken 44 weeks after starting pembrolizumab. These receptor sequences come from an adult with mismatch repair-deficient cancer.

V gene TRBV2 combines with J gene TRBJ2-7; TRBD2 agrees at 7 bases. The length of the CDR3 is 16 residues. The ends lost 8 bases at V and 1 base at J; junction bases unmatched: 14. CDR1 and CDR2 (germline): SNHLY, FYNNEI. The CDR3 DNA is TGTGCCAGCCATGATACCGGCTTCGGGAGGTCCTACGAGCAGTACTTC. Translating gives CASHDTGFGRSYEQYF. Based on the CDR3 plus reference TRBV2 and TRBJ2-7, the full variable domain is EPEVTQTPSHQVTQMGQEVILRCVPISNHLYFYWYRQILGQKVEFLVSFYNNEISEKSEIFDDQFSVERPDGSNFTLKIRSTKLEDSAMYFCASHDTGFGRSYEQYFGPGTRLTVT.

This clone is a singleton in its sample. V is TRBV20-1 and J is TRBJ2-1, with TRBD2 matching over 14 bases. The germline CDR1 and CDR2 sequences are DFQATT and SNEGSKA (reference sequence). The CDR3 runs 11 residues. Germline trimming cut 3 bases from V and 16 bases from J; bases unmatched to any gene: 2. CDR3 nucleotide sequence: TGCAGTGCTAGGGGACTAGCGGGAGTATTCTTC. It encodes CSARGLAGVFF.

CDR3 coding DNA: TGCGCCAGCAGCGAAAACCCTACCGGGCCCCTAGGACGGTTCTTC. Amino acids: CASSENPTGPLGRFF. This chain connects TRBV5-1 to TRBJ2-1; unclear D gene. V shed 4 bases and J shed 15 bases, with 26 bases lying between them. This CDR3 is 15 amino acids long. Germline lookup yields CDR1 SGHRS and CDR2 YFSETQ. The full variable domain, completed using reference TRBV5-1 and TRBJ2-1, is KAGVTQTPRYLIKTRGQQVTLSCSPISGHRSVSWYQQTPGQGLQFLFEYFSETQRNKGNFPGRFSGRQFSNSRSEMNVSTLELGDSALYLCASSENPTGPLGRFFGPGTRLTVL.

The V and J genes are TRBV9 and TRBJ2-1; TRBD2 matches at 9 bases. J gave up 8 bases and V 2 bases, and 11 bases lay outside the gene matches. The CDR3 runs 16 residues. The germline gives CDR1 SGDLS, CDR2 YYNGEE. This CDR3 is CASSVDSGRGYDEQFF. The CDR3 DNA sequence: TGTGCCAGCAGCGTCGATAGCGGGAGAGGCTATGATGAGCAGTTCTTC.

V and J are TRBV28 and TRBJ1-2; no firm D call. Deletions cut 2 bases from V and 6 bases from J, with 13 bases between. Germline values: CDR1 MDHEN, CDR2 SYDVKM. This CDR3 contains 14 residues. The CDR3 reads CASSLVARVNGYTF. The DNA for the CDR3 is TGTGCCAGCAGTTTAGTCGCGAGGGTCAATGGCTACACCTTC.

This clone was seen more than once but under ten times. The V call is TRBV19, the J call TRBJ2-1; 14 bases are a match to TRBD2. CDR1 and CDR2 from the germline V gene are LNHDA and SQIVND (reference sequence). The CDR3 is 14 residues long. V lost 10 bases to trimming and J lost 9 bases; unmatched junction nucleotides: 8. The DNA for the CDR3 is TGTGCCACCGCCGGGACTAGCGGGAGCGGTGAGCAGTTCTTC. Translated: CATAGTSGSGEQFF.

This rearrangement joins TRBV29-1 to TRBJ1-1; perhaps TRBD1 as D (5 bases). V dropped 7 bases and J dropped 3 bases, with 18 bases sitting between them. Germline CDR1 is SQVTM and CDR2 is ANQGSEA. CDR3 length: 14 residues. In nucleotides, the CDR3 is TGCAGCGCTTGTACTGCGGGGGAGGACACTGAAGCTTTCTTT. Protein sequence: CSACTAGEDTEAFF.

This chain uses TRBV19 with TRBJ1-4; 7 nucleotides align to TRBD1. This CDR3 spans 13 amino acids. V was pared by 8 bases and J by 5 bases, with 5 bases of the junction left unmatched. The germline V gene has CDR1 LNHDA and CDR2 SQIVND (reference sequence). The CDR3 loop reads CASRDSLNEKLFF. The CDR3 nucleotides read TGTGCCAGTCGGGACAGCCTAAATGAAAAACTGTTTTTT. The full variable domain, in which reference TRBV19 and TRBJ1-4 provide the parts outside the CDR3, is DGGITQSPKYLFRKEGQNVTLSCEQNLNHDAMYWYRQDPGQGLRLIYYSQIVNDFQKGDIAEGYSVSREKKESFPLTVTSAQKNPTAFYLCASRDSLNEKLFFGSGTQLSVL.

This chain uses TRBV5-1 with TRBJ2-2, with a weak D call TRBD1 (6 bases). Looked up from germline, CDR1 is SGHRS and CDR2 is YFSETQ. This CDR3 region has 16 residues. V was pared by 5 bases and J by 2 bases, with 16 bases between. CDR3 in amino acids: CASSGFGTLNTGELFF. CDR3 DNA: TGCGCCAGCAGTGGGTTTGGGACACTCAACACCGGGGAGCTGTTTTTT. Drawing the rest from reference TRBV5-1 and TRBJ2-2, the complete variable domain is KAGVTQTPRYLIKTRGQQVTLSCSPISGHRSVSWYQQTPGQGLQFLFEYFSETQRNKGNFPGRFSGRQFSNSRSEMNVSTLELGDSALYLCASSGFGTLNTGELFFGEGSRLTVL.

Note on this clone: Within the sample, other DNA sequences also encode this same CDR3. J is TRBJ1-3 and V is TRBV7-9; perhaps TRBD1 as D (5 bases). Trimming cost V 2 bases and J 0 bases, with 8 bases left between them. Germline-derived CDR1 and CDR2 are SEHNR and FQNEAQ (reference sequence). The length of the CDR3 is 15 residues. Here the CDR3 reads CASSLRGSSGNTIYF. In DNA form, the CDR3 reads TGTGCCAGCAGCTTAAGGGGTTCCTCTGGAAACACCATATATTTT. The variable domain in full, with the rest retrieved from reference TRBV7-9 and TRBJ1-3, is DTGVSQNPRHKITKRGQNVTFRCDPISEHNRLYWYRQTLGQGPEFLTYFQNEAQLEKSRLLSDRFSAERPKGSFSTLEIQRTEQGDSAMYLCASSLRGSSGNTIYFGEGSWLTVV.

The V call is TRBV19, the J call TRBJ2-5; 7 bases are a match to TRBD2. The germline gives CDR1 LNHDA, CDR2 SQIVND (reference sequence). The CDR3 is made up of 17 amino acids. V shed 9 bases and J 1 base; nucleotides not matched to a gene: 17. CDR3 DNA: TGTGCCAGCGGATCGCTGGCGGGAGACTTAAGCCAAGAGACCCAGTACTTC. Translating gives CASGSLAGDLSQETQYF. Using reference TRBV19 and TRBJ2-5 for the parts outside the CDR3, the full variable domain is DGGITQSPKYLFRKEGQNVTLSCEQNLNHDAMYWYRQDPGQGLRLIYYSQIVNDFQKGDIAEGYSVSREKKESFPLTVTSAQKNPTAFYLCASGSLAGDLSQETQYFGPGTRLLVL.

V gene TRBV5-1 combines with J gene TRBJ2-1; tentative D call: TRBD2 (5 bases). Germline-derived CDR1 and CDR2 are SGHRS and YFSETQ. The CDR3 has 16 residues. V was trimmed by 2 bases and J by 0 bases, leaving 12 bases between them. CDR3 coding DNA: TGCGCCAGCAGCTTTGGGTCTGGGAGCTCCTACAATGAGCAGTTCTTC. It translates to CASSFGSGSSYNEQFF.

This rearrangement joins TRBV19 to TRBJ2-7; D possibly corresponds to TRBD2 (6 bases). V was cut by 3 bases and J by 3 bases, with 15 bases left in between. Germline lookup yields CDR1 LNHDA and CDR2 SQIVND (reference sequence). This CDR3 is built from 15 residues. DNA for the CDR3: TGTGCCAGTAGTATTTCTGCCACTAGCATCTACGAGCAGTACTTC. Translating gives CASSISATSIYEQYF.

The chain has TRBV25-1 and TRBJ2-7; no firm D call. V lost 3 bases and J lost 3, with 9 bases in between. The germline V gene has CDR1 MGHDK and CDR2 SYGVNS. This CDR3 is 13 amino acids long. CDR3 region: CASSEVAVYEQYF. DNA of the CDR3: TGTGCCAGCAGTGAGGTGGCAGTCTACGAGCAGTACTTC.

The V gene is TRBV5-8, the J gene TRBJ1-2, with TRBD1 identical over 8 bases. Germline CDR1 SGHTS, CDR2 YDEGEE. The CDR3 is 15 residues long. J was trimmed by 3 bases and V by 1 base; bases with no gene match: 5. The CDR3 region is CASSLSGGWDYGYTF. In DNA form, the CDR3 reads TGTGCCAGCAGCTTGTCAGGGGGCTGGGACTATGGCTACACCTTC.

In this sample, this clone turned up a few times. The gene calls are TRBV10-3 and TRBJ2-7, with TRBD2 as a possible D gene (6 bases). This CDR3 region has 14 residues. Between the trimmed V and J ends, which lost 2 bases and 2 bases, there was a span of 10 bases. Germline V gene sequence: CDR1 ENHRY, CDR2 SYGVKD. The DNA for the CDR3 is TGTGCCATCAGTGAGGCGGGGCTGGCCTACGAGCAGTACTTC. Its translation is CAISEAGLAYEQYF.

This chain joins TRBV11-3 and TRBJ2-5; D uncertain. V was pared by 0 bases and J by 1 base, with 9 bases between. CDR3 length: 15 residues. Germline V CDR1 and CDR2: SGHNT, YENEEA. The DNA for the CDR3 is TGTGCCAGCAGCTTAGATCAGGTAGGCCAAGAGACCCAGTACTTC. This codes for CASSLDQVGQETQYF. The full variable domain, its missing parts supplied by reference TRBV11-3 and TRBJ2-5, is EAGVVQSPRYKIIEKKQPVAFWCNPISGHNTLYWYLQNLGQGPELLIRYENEEAVDDSQLPKDRFSAERLKGVDSTLKIQPAELGDSAVYLCASSLDQVGQETQYFGPGTRLLVL.

V and J are TRBV5-4 and TRBJ1-1; TRBD1 might be the D (6 bases). The CDR3 runs 14 residues. Looked up from germline, CDR1 is SGHNT and CDR2 is YYREEE (reference sequence). Trimming removed 2 bases from V and 5 bases from J, with 13 bases in between. CDR3 DNA sequence: TGTGCCAGCAGCTTAGGGGGGGTGAGAACTGAAGCTTTCTTT. It specifies CASSLGGVRTEAFF.

The chain joins TRBV7-8 to TRBJ2-2; 10 bases fit TRBD2. The germline V gene encodes CDR1 SGHVS and CDR2 FQNEAQ. The CDR3 has 17 amino acids. V was pared by 0 bases and J by 4 bases, with 5 bases of the junction left unmatched. The CDR3 reads CASSLAGLAVRTGELFF. In DNA, the CDR3 is TGTGCCAGCAGCTTAGCCGGACTAGCGGTACGCACCGGGGAGCTGTTTTTT.

The chain has TRBV7-2 and TRBJ2-1, with TRBD1 identical over 9 bases. CDR1 and CDR2 (germline): SGHTA, FQGNSA. The CDR3 is made up of 13 amino acids. The V segment lost 10 bases and the J segment 7 bases; nucleotides outside the gene matches: 8. In nucleotides, the CDR3 is TGTGCCACTGGTGACAGGGGGAAGAATGAGCAGTTCTTC. Protein sequence: CATGDRGKNEQFF.

The chain employs TRBV27 and TRBJ1-2; 7 nucleotides line up with TRBD1. The CDR3 totals 14 residues. Germline V gives CDR1 MNHEY, CDR2 SMNVEV (reference sequence). The ends lost 7 bases at V and 3 bases at J; junction bases unmatched: 8. The CDR3 sequence: CASTTNRGDYGYTF. The CDR3 DNA follows: TGTGCCAGCACTACGAACAGGGGAGACTATGGCTACACCTTC.

V and J are TRBV10-3 and TRBJ2-5; 7 nucleotides align to TRBD1. The length of the CDR3 is 14 residues. V gave up 10 bases and J gave up 3 bases; unmatched junction bases: 11. In germline, CDR1 is ENHRY, CDR2 SYGVKD. The CDR3 protein is CATGTRQGKETQYF. The CDR3 DNA sequence: TGTGCCACGGGGACCAGACAGGGCAAAGAGACCCAGTACTTC.

The chain uses TRBV6-5 and TRBJ2-7, with TRBD2 as a possible D gene (6 bases). Germline V gives CDR1 MNHEY, CDR2 SVGAGI. V was cut by 2 bases and J by 3 bases, with 8 bases left in between. CDR3 length equals 13 residues. The CDR3 spells CASSYGRDYEQYF. The DNA of the CDR3 is TGTGCCAGCAGTTACGGGCGGGACTACGAGCAGTACTTC.

The CDR3 sequence is CASSHNYEQYF. Here the CDR3 DNA reads TGTGCCAGTAGTCATAACTACGAGCAGTACTTC. The chain couples TRBV19 to TRBJ2-7; D remains unclear. CDR1 LNHDA and CDR2 SQIVND come from the germline V gene (reference sequence). Trimming removed 5 bases at V and 3 bases at J, with 5 bases between. CDR3 size: 11 residues.

The J gene is TRBJ2-7, the V gene TRBV6-5; 10 nucleotides line up with TRBD2. The CDR3 spans 14 residues. Per germline, CDR1 MNHEY and CDR2 SVGAGI. V dropped 5 bases and J dropped 3; count of bases not matched to a gene: 4. The CDR3 here is CASSPGLADYEQYF. In DNA, the CDR3 is TGTGCCAGCAGTCCCGGACTAGCGGACTACGAGCAGTACTTC.